The clone carrying this T cell receptor (beta chain) was picked up a small number of times. The CDR3 length is 14 residues. V lost 5 bases, J lost 5 bases, and 15 bases lay in between. Germline V gene sequence: CDR1 SGHNT, CDR2 YENEEA. A lack of ophthalmopathy progression within 18 months defined stable Graves' hyperthyroidism. The study left out patients who had uncontrolled infection, other autoimmune disease, pregnancy or lactation. It was RNA transcripts that yielded the amplified TCR beta CDR3 regions. RT-PCR in the first round (using the HTBI primer set) targeted the TCR CDR3. TCRdb processed the multiplex PCR reads anew with MiXCR; each CDR3 protein has one entry. The table lists 450,000 to 650,000 distinct CDR3 sequences, less than 25% of them singletons. These data are taken from a study of T cells in Graves' hyperthyroidism and ophthalmopathy.

The V and J genes are TRBV11-3 and TRBJ2-5, with D hard to call. Input material: blood. The clonotype comes from a man in his late teens or twenties with Graves' hyperthyroidism. CDR3 loop: CASSRNRRSETQYF. CDR3 nucleotide sequence: TGTGCCAGCAGCCGAAATCGCAGGTCCGAGACCCAGTACTTC.